This T cell receptor beta chain was documented in a study of cytomegalovirus exposure and HLA in healthy donors. General study findings and limits: There was a cluster of highly shared sequence variants that was likely a sequencing artifact. Cytomegalovirus association was assigned to approximately 180 TCR beta chains. Most TCR sequences showed up rarely, but some public TCRs showed up in many donors. Analyses of presence/absence relied on an assumption of roughly uniform sequencing depth across donors.

Vbeta (60) and Jbeta (13) primers were used in the PCR. The repertoire was sequenced with immunoSEQ multiplex PCR; TCRdb's copy has only in-frame clones and lacks some. The sample lists 120,000 or so clones, 70% to 80% occurring once. This clone was detected a few times. Its antigen is unknown. The source is a man younger than 40 in good health and CMV-seronegative. Sequenced: PBMCs.

CDR3 sequence reads: CASSPLGYEAFF. CDR3 nucleotide sequence: TGTGCCAGCAGTCCCCTGGGCTATGAAGCTTTCTTT. The chain employs TRBV6-5 and TRBJ1-1; D gene unclear. This CDR3 has 12 amino acids. V was clipped by 5 bases and J by 7 bases, with 11 bases between them. From germline, CDR1 is MNHEY and CDR2 SVGAGI.